These 13 T cell receptor beta chains were all obtained from the same sample, sequenced in a study of cytomegalovirus exposure and HLA in healthy donors. The PCR was carried out with 60 Vbeta primers and 13 Jbeta primers. TCRdb's table, derived via immunoSEQ multiplex PCR, lists solely in-frame clones and lacks some. This sample carries fewer than 200,000 clones, roughly 90% of them seen once, and the ten largest clones take around 0.25%. Material for sequencing was PBMCs. These receptors were taken from a girl under three years old in good health and CMV-seronegative.

The sample holds a few counts of this clone. The chain carries TRBV6-1 and TRBJ2-1; 8 bases align to TRBD2. Per the germline V gene, CDR1 is MNHNS and CDR2 is SASEGT. The CDR3 runs to 13 residues. The V gene end was trimmed by 2 bases and the J gene end by 10 bases; junction bases not matched to a gene: 4. In nucleotides, the CDR3 is TGTGCCAGCAGTGAATACCGGGGGGGAGAGCAGTTCTTC. This translates into CASSEYRGGEQFF.

With respect to this clone: The sample contains more than one DNA sequence encoding this CDR3. V and J are TRBV30 and TRBJ1-5; D unclear. In germline, CDR1 is GTSNPN, CDR2 SVGIG (reference sequence). V lost 3 bases and J 6 bases, leaving 9 bases between the germline ends. This CDR3 contains 12 residues. DNA of the CDR3: TGTGCCTGGAGCGCGGGTGTTCAGCCCCAGCATTTT. Protein sequence: CAWSAGVQPQHF.

The CDR3 region is CARRVRQGRNTIYF. CDR3 sequence (DNA): TGTGCCAGACGAGTCAGACAGGGAAGAAACACCATATATTTT. The chain joins TRBV6-5 to TRBJ1-3; 7 bases agree with TRBD1. Per germline, CDR1 MNHEY and CDR2 SVGAGI. The ends lost 9 bases at V and 5 bases at J; junction bases unmatched: 10. The CDR3 runs to 14 residues.

J is TRBJ1-1 and V is TRBV4-2; no definite D call. The length of the CDR3 is 12 residues. The germline CDR1 and CDR2 sequences are LGHNA and YNFKEQ. Trimming stripped 4 bases from V and 3 bases from J, with 6 bases between. CDR3 amino acids: CASSPRDTEAFF. CDR3 in DNA: TGTGCCAGCAGCCCGCGTGACACTGAAGCTTTCTTT.

This clone was detected only once. The rearrangement links TRBV9 to TRBJ1-1; a weak D match, TRBD1 (5 bases). From germline, CDR1 is SGDLS and CDR2 YYNGEE. Trimming removed 3 bases at V and 2 bases at J, with 14 bases between. The CDR3 loop spans 15 amino acids. The CDR3 here is CASSATGRGNTEAFF. The CDR3 DNA is TGTGCCAGCAGCGCAACAGGTCGCGGTAACACTGAAGCTTTCTTT.

This chain uses TRBV6-6 with TRBJ2-1; 9 positions agree with TRBD2. The CDR3 is 15 residues long. Trimming removed 2 bases from V and 6 bases from J; junction bases left unmatched: 5. Germline assignment: CDR1 MNHNY and CDR2 SVGAGI (reference sequence). The CDR3 loop reads CASSYETSGSNEQFF. The CDR3 bases are TGTGCCAGCAGTTACGAGACTAGCGGTTCCAATGAGCAGTTCTTC.

The CDR3 DNA reads TGCAGCGTACTAAAGGGAGGTCTTGAAGCTTTCTTT. This translates into CSVLKGGLEAFF. The chain has TRBV29-1 and TRBJ1-1; D is ambiguous. Trimming cost V 6 bases and J 7 bases, with 15 bases left between them. The CDR3 consists of 12 residues. The germline V gene encodes CDR1 SQVTM and CDR2 ANQGSEA.

This chain links TRBV30 with TRBJ1-4; tentative D call: TRBD1 (6 bases). Germline lookup yields CDR1 GTSNPN and CDR2 SVGIG (reference sequence). Trimming cost V 5 bases and J 8 bases, with 15 bases left between them. The CDR3 runs 13 residues. The CDR3 nucleotides are TGTGCCTGGGAGAGGGGGACGGCCGAAAAACTGTTTTTT. This sequence encodes CAWERGTAEKLFF.

This chain links TRBV5-6 with TRBJ1-6; a weak D match, TRBD1 (6 bases). This CDR3 contains 15 residues. Germline V gene sequence: CDR1 SGHDT, CDR2 YYEEEE. V was shortened by 2 bases and J by 4 bases, with 10 bases between the two germline ends. This CDR3 reads CASSFRGAYNSPLHF. CDR3 nucleotide sequence: TGTGCCAGCAGCTTCAGGGGTGCATATAATTCACCCCTCCACTTT.

In nucleotides, the CDR3 is TGTGCCAGCAGCATAGGGGGGGGCGGGTACGAGCAGTACTTC. Its translation is CASSIGGGGYEQYF. This sequence joins TRBV5-4 and TRBJ2-7, with D possibly being TRBD2 (7 bases). CDR1 and CDR2 (germline): SGHNT, YYREEE (reference sequence). Trimming stripped 4 bases from V and 4 bases from J, with 15 bases between. The CDR3 extends over 14 amino acids. The whole variable domain, remainder taken from reference TRBV5-4 and TRBJ2-7, is ETGVTQSPTHLIKTRGQQVTLRCSSQSGHNTVSWYQQALGQGPQFIFQYYREEENGRGNFPPRFSGLQFPNYSSELNVNALELDDSALYLCASSIGGGGYEQYFGPGTRLTVT.

The rearrangement uses TRBV6-1 and TRBJ2-1; 8 bases match TRBD2. This CDR3 has 15 amino acids. After removal of 6 bases from V and 4 bases from J, the junction contained 8 bases not matched to a gene. The germline CDR1 and CDR2 sequences are MNHNS and SASEGT. CDR3 coding DNA: TGTGCCAGCAGCCCGAGCGGGAGTAGTTACAATGAGCAGTTCTTC. This translates into CASSPSGSSYNEQFF.

This clone turned up a few times. The chain uses TRBV25-1 and TRBJ2-3; D remains ambiguous. CDR1 and CDR2 from the germline V gene are MGHDK and SYGVNS. Trimming cost V 0 bases and J 0 bases, with 10 bases left between them. The CDR3 is 16 residues long. The DNA for the CDR3 is TGTGCCAGCAGTGAATACTTCGGTACTAGCACAGATACGCAGTATTTT. This translates into CASSEYFGTSTDTQYF.

The V call is TRBV10-3, the J call TRBJ1-4; D is perhaps TRBD1 (6 bases). V gave up 8 bases and J gave up 7 bases, with 17 bases separating them. This CDR3 is built from 14 residues. Looked up from germline, CDR1 is ENHRY and CDR2 is SYGVKD. CDR3 residues: CAISVGGQSEKLFF. The CDR3 bases are TGTGCCATCTCTGTGGGGGGGCAGTCTGAAAAACTGTTTTTT.